The 10 T cell receptor beta chains presented below share a single source sample, sequenced in a study of shared clonotypes between healthy human individuals. Assay: immunoSEQ multiplex PCR; the TCRdb copy retains only in-frame clones and omits some. The sample contains over 2 million clones, approximately 94% of which appear only once. CD45RO negativity and positive selection for CCR7 defined naive CD8 cells, a population that excluded terminally differentiated effector memory CD45RA+ cells. Sequencing input: naive CD8+ T cells sorted from blood. These receptors were collected from a man between 18 and 29 years old in good health.

CDR3 region: CASSQGFPAGLNEETQYF. The CDR3 DNA sequence: TGCGCCAGCAGCCAAGGGTTCCCAGCGGGGTTAAACGAAGAGACCCAGTACTTC. The chain combines TRBV4-1 with TRBJ2-5; 7 bases line up with TRBD2. V lost 1 base, J lost 3 bases, and 14 bases stayed unmatched. Germline V gene data show CDR1 as MGHRA and CDR2 as YSYEKL. The CDR3 has 18 amino acids.

V and J are TRBV6-4 and TRBJ2-1; D is ambiguous. The CDR3 spans 14 residues. Trimming removed 3 bases from V and 8 bases from J, with 14 bases in between. Germline CDR1 is MRHNA and CDR2 is SNTAGT. The CDR3 DNA follows: TGTGCCAGCAGTGAAACGACCAACTCGGATGAGCAGTTCTTC. Its translation is CASSETTNSDEQFF.

V and J are TRBV5-6 and TRBJ2-7; tentatively, D is TRBD2 (6 bases). V lost 5 bases to trimming and J lost 6 bases, with 27 bases between them. This CDR3 contains 17 residues. The germline V gene has CDR1 SGHDT and CDR2 YYEEEE. Here the CDR3 DNA reads TGTGCCAGCAGTGGGACTGACACTTCTCTATTAGCCCGCGAGCAGTACTTC. Translation: CASSGTDTSLLAREQYF.

V is TRBV10-1 and J is TRBJ2-2; a weak D match, TRBD1 (6 bases). Trimming removed 2 bases at V and 3 bases at J, with 7 bases between. Germline loops: CDR1 WNHNN, CDR2 SYGVQD (reference sequence). There are 14 residues in the CDR3. The CDR3 protein is CASSEPGDTGELFF. CDR3 nucleotides: TGCGCCAGCAGTGAGCCAGGGGACACCGGGGAGCTGTTTTTT.

V gene TRBV29-1 combines with J gene TRBJ2-2; 7 bases map to TRBD1. CDR3 size: 15 residues. Germline CDR1 is SQVTM and CDR2 is ANQGSEA. V gave up 4 bases and J gave up 1 base; unmatched junction bases: 6. The CDR3 DNA reads as TGCAGCGTTGTACAACAGGGGAAGAACACCGGGGAGCTGTTTTTT. Encoded protein: CSVVQQGKNTGELFF.

The chain has TRBV19 and TRBJ1-1; D is unclear. The CDR3 is 16 residues long. The germline V and J ends were trimmed by 4 bases and 1 base, with 16 bases remaining between them. Germline CDR1 reads LNHDA; CDR2 reads SQIVND (reference sequence). For the CDR3, the DNA is TGTGCCAGTAGTAGGTTCCCCCCCCAGACGAACACTGAAGCTTTCTTT. This translates into CASSRFPPQTNTEAFF.

V is TRBV4-1 and J is TRBJ2-2; the D is unclear. The germline gives CDR1 MGHRA, CDR2 YSYEKL. Trimming took off 1 base at V and 7 bases at J, with 7 bases between the two ends. The CDR3 has 13 amino acids. DNA of the CDR3: TGCGCCAGCAGCCAAGGGGTTTACGGGGAGCTGTTTTTT. Translation gives CASSQGVYGELFF.

The rearrangement joins TRBV6-1 to TRBJ2-7, with TRBD2 identical over 8 bases. CDR1 and CDR2 from the germline V gene are MNHNS and SASEGT. V gave up 6 bases and J gave up 4 bases; unmatched junction bases: 8. The CDR3 covers 14 residues. This CDR3 is CASSYGLAGYEQYF. The CDR3 DNA reads as TGTGCCAGCAGCTATGGACTAGCCGGGTACGAGCAGTACTTC.

J is TRBJ2-5 and V is TRBV6-6, with 7 positions matching TRBD1. Germline assignment: CDR1 MNHNY and CDR2 SVGAGI (reference sequence). V gave up 6 bases and J gave up 2 bases; unmatched junction bases: 6. CDR3 size: 14 residues. The CDR3 DNA reads TGTGCCAGCAGCACGGGACAGTCTCAAGAGACCCAGTACTTC. Amino acids: CASSTGQSQETQYF.

V gene TRBV27 combines with J gene TRBJ2-5; D is unresolved. V was clipped by 0 bases and J by 5 bases, with 13 bases between them. Germline CDR1 reads MNHEY; CDR2 reads SMNVEV (reference sequence). This CDR3 spans 15 amino acids. This CDR3 is CASSLSVVGEETQYF. DNA for the CDR3: TGTGCCAGCAGTTTATCGGTGGTAGGAGAGGAGACCCAGTACTTC.